Each of the 21 T cell receptor beta chains below was sequenced from the same sample in a study of CD8 T cells in ankylosing spondylitis. The study, taken as a whole, reports: Characteristic, it appeared, of ankylosing spondylitis blood was a TCR beta motif of about eight highly homologous variants.

These TCRs' antigens remain unknown. Each CDR3 protein gets one entry after TCRdb re-called the 5' RACE reads with MiXCR. The top ten clones hold just over 0.5% of a sample with about 840,000 distinct CDR3 sequences, approximately 12% of them seen once. Sequencing input: blood, either unsorted or a sorted T cell fraction (not recorded which). Source of these receptors: a male donor with ankylosing spondylitis.

This chain connects TRBV4-3 to TRBJ1-4; 9 bases fit TRBD1. CDR1 LGHNA and CDR2 YSLEER come from the germline V gene. The CDR3 is 16 amino acids. With 0 bases clipped from V and 5 bases from J, the junction kept 4 bases outside the gene matches. The CDR3 reads CASSQEAGTGNEKLFF. CDR3 bases: TGCGCCAGCAGCCAAGAAGCCGGGACAGGGAATGAAAAACTGTTTTTT.

This clonotype was detected a few times. This is likely a read error, given that the CDR3 carries no conserved phenylalanine or tryptophan at its end. It is unclear where the CDR3 begins or ends on the DNA, so no DNA is shown, and the CDR3 is as TCRdb lists it. The chain carries TRBV20-1 and TRBJ1-6; TRBD1 reflects the table's D call only, with no check against the DNA. Germline CDR1 reads DFQATT; CDR2 reads SNEGSKA (reference sequence). The CDR3 sequence runs 8 residues, both termini included. CDR3: CSAGRGPI.

The chain's CDR3 is CASSLPRGNSGLYEQYF. The CDR3, as DNA: TGTGCCAGCAGCTTGCCTCGCGGCAACTCGGGTTTATACGAGCAGTACTTC. This chain links TRBV7-2 with TRBJ2-7; D ambiguous. Germline values: CDR1 SGHTA, CDR2 FQGNSA. The CDR3 covers 17 residues. Trimming shortened V by 3 bases and J by 4 bases, and 22 bases separated the two germline ends.

This clonotype showed up just a few times. The genes are TRBV5-1 and TRBJ1-1, with 9 bases matching TRBD1. CDR1 SGHRS and CDR2 YFSETQ come from the germline V gene. The CDR3 consists of 15 residues. V shed 7 bases, J shed 8 bases, and the junction held 15 bases outside the gene matches. The CDR3 loop reads CASHSFPGQGLEAFF. The CDR3 DNA sequence: TGCGCCAGCCATTCCTTCCCGGGACAGGGCTTAGAAGCTTTCTTT.

The J gene is TRBJ2-7, the V gene TRBV20-1, with TRBD2 matching over 13 bases. Germline V gene sequence: CDR1 DFQATT, CDR2 SNEGSKA (reference sequence). V lost 1 base to trimming and J lost 7 bases; unmatched junction nucleotides: 13. The CDR3 totals 17 residues. This CDR3 reads CSARVPVGTSGTGEQYF. CDR3 sequence (DNA): TGCAGTGCTAGAGTCCCAGTAGGGACTAGCGGGACGGGGGAGCAGTACTTC.

As DNA, the CDR3 is TGTGCCAGCAGCTCGGGACAGCCTGGTTTGGGGGAGCTGTTTTTT. This gives the protein CASSSGQPGLGELFF. J is TRBJ2-2 and V is TRBV7-2, with 7 positions matching TRBD1. Germline V gene sequence: CDR1 SGHTA, CDR2 FQGNSA. This CDR3 has 15 residues. V dropped 4 bases and J dropped 8; count of bases not matched to a gene: 10. Filled out from reference TRBV7-2 and TRBJ2-2, the complete variable domain reads GAGVSQSPSNKVTEKGKDVELRCDPISGHTALYWYRQSLGQGLEFLIYFQGNSAPDKSGLPSDRFSAERTGGSVSTLTIQRTQQEDSAVYLCASSSGQPGLGELFFGEGSRLTVL.

The chain combines TRBV4-2 with TRBJ1-5, with a tentative D call TRBD1 (5 bases). V was clipped by 2 bases and J by 4 bases, with 18 bases between them. This CDR3 is built from 17 residues. Germline loops: CDR1 LGHNA, CDR2 YNFKEQ. The CDR3: CASSQKRGRVGNQPQHF. CDR3 nucleotides: TGTGCCAGCAGCCAAAAGAGGGGCAGAGTGGGGAATCAGCCCCAGCATTTT.

This chain connects TRBV3-1 to TRBJ2-3, with D perhaps TRBD1 or TRBD2 (5 bases each). The V and J ends lost 4 bases and 2 bases respectively, with 16 bases between them. CDR1 is LGHDT and CDR2 is YNNKEL in the germline V gene (reference sequence). The CDR3 runs 16 residues. The CDR3 DNA reads as TGTGCCAGCAGCCCCTATATGGGGGAATACACAGATACGCAGTATTTT. Encoded protein: CASSPYMGEYTDTQYF.

The rearrangement links TRBV12-3 or TRBV12-4 to TRBJ2-1; maybe TRBD1 (6 bases). The CDR3 has 14 residues. Trimming took 8 bases from V and 8 from J, leaving 19 bases between them. CDR3 protein: CASRIIQGFDEQFF. The CDR3 DNA sequence: TGTGCCAGCCGGATAATACAGGGATTTGATGAGCAGTTCTTC.

This clonotype was found a few times. The chain is built from TRBV4-2 and TRBJ1-2; 10 bases are a match to TRBD1. Germline CDR1 reads LGHNA; CDR2 reads YNFKEQ. The CDR3 loop spans 16 amino acids. V was pared by 2 bases and J by 4 bases, with 7 bases of the junction left unmatched. Here the CDR3 reads CASSQTGTGETYGYTF. In DNA form, the CDR3 reads TGTGCCAGCAGCCAAACCGGGACAGGGGAAACCTATGGCTACACCTTC.

The V call is TRBV7-2, the J call TRBJ2-7; D gene uncertain. The CDR3 spans 13 residues. Trimming removed 4 bases from V and 2 bases from J, with 9 bases in between. Germline CDR1 is SGHTA and CDR2 is FQGNSA. CDR3 sequence reads: CASSYTATYEQYF. CDR3 nucleotide sequence: TGTGCCAGCAGCTATACAGCTACCTACGAGCAGTACTTC.

Here the CDR3 DNA reads TGCAGCGTTGAACGGCTGGCGGGAGGAAACTACAATGAGCAGTTCTTC. Translation gives CSVERLAGGNYNEQFF. The chain couples TRBV29-1 to TRBJ2-1, with 8 bases that match TRBD2. Looked up from germline, CDR1 is SQVTM and CDR2 is ANQGSEA. The CDR3 loop spans 16 amino acids. V gave up 2 bases and J gave up 3 bases; unmatched junction bases: 9.

The gene calls are TRBV29-1 and TRBJ2-1, with TRBD1 matching 12 bases. This CDR3 is built from 14 residues. Germline-derived CDR1 and CDR2 are SQVTM and ANQGSEA. Trimming removed 7 bases from V and 8 bases from J; junction bases left unmatched: 9. CDR3: CSGTRDRGQDEQFF. For the CDR3, the DNA is TGCAGCGGTACCCGGGACAGGGGGCAGGATGAGCAGTTCTTC.

This clonotype has more than one count but fewer than ten. This chain connects TRBV29-1 to TRBJ2-5; D is tentatively TRBD1 or TRBD2 (7 bases each). V was pared by 7 bases and J by 2 bases, with 35 bases between. Germline CDR1 is SQVTM and CDR2 is ANQGSEA. This CDR3 contains 20 residues. CDR3 region: CSARSGRGLVRAEGQETQYF. The CDR3, as DNA: TGCAGCGCGAGGTCGGGGAGGGGGCTGGTTCGGGCGGAGGGGCAAGAGACCCAGTACTTC.

This clonotype was found a few times. A junction end diverges from the germline sequence, so it may reflect a read error. The rearrangement uses TRBV6-2 or TRBV6-3 and TRBJ2-7; D is unclear. The CDR3 contains 12 residues. Germline CDR1 and CDR2: MNHEY and SVGEGT. CDR3 protein: CASSYRRDTIRF. The CDR3 bases are TGTGCCAGCAGTTACCGAAGAGACACAATTCGATTC.

This clonotype came up once. This chain connects TRBV7-8 to TRBJ1-5; D possibly corresponds to TRBD1 (5 bases). The V end was cut by 3 bases, the J end by 6 bases, with 9 bases between. The CDR3 spans 13 residues. Germline CDR1 SGHVS, CDR2 FQNEAQ. This CDR3 is CASSFSGTQPQHF. The CDR3 nucleotides are TGTGCCAGCAGCTTTTCGGGGACTCAGCCCCAGCATTTT. The full variable domain, rest sourced from reference TRBV7-8 and TRBJ1-5, is GAGVSQSPRYKVAKRGQDVALRCDPISGHVSLFWYQQALGQGPEFLTYFQNEAQLDKSGLPSDRFFAERPEGSVSTLKIQRTQQEDSAVYLCASSFSGTQPQHFGDGTRLSIL.

CDR3 amino acids: CATSRARDRGQPQHF. The CDR3 bases are TGTGCCACCAGCAGAGCCCGGGACAGGGGGCAGCCCCAGCATTTT. This chain links TRBV15 with TRBJ1-5, with TRBD1 matching over 11 bases. Germline-derived CDR1 and CDR2 are LNHNV and YYDKDF (reference sequence). CDR3 size: 15 residues. The V and J ends lost 1 base and 7 bases, in that order; junction bases with no gene match: 3.

V is TRBV28 and J is TRBJ1-3; D unclear. The CDR3 is 15 residues long. V was clipped by 7 bases and J by 1 base, with 14 bases between them. CDR1 and CDR2 from the germline V gene are MDHEN and SYDVKM. CDR3 nucleotides: TGTGCCAGCATTCCTCCCCTCGGGTCTGGAAACACCATATATTTT. Translating it yields CASIPPLGSGNTIYF.

The chain joins TRBV5-1 to TRBJ2-1; D not certain. The CDR3 extends over 17 amino acids. V was trimmed by 0 bases and J by 0 bases, leaving 13 bases between them. Per germline, CDR1 SGHRS and CDR2 YFSETQ. CDR3 sequence reads: CASSLAGTTSSYNEQFF. For the CDR3, the DNA is TGCGCCAGCAGCTTGGCCGGTACGACAAGCTCCTACAATGAGCAGTTCTTC.

Many counts were recorded for this clonotype. The chain has TRBV5-1 and TRBJ2-7; D not certain. CDR1 and CDR2 from the germline V gene are SGHRS and YFSETQ. The length of the CDR3 is 12 residues. V was clipped by 0 bases and J by 5 bases, with 6 bases between them. The CDR3 sequence: CASSLGSDEQYF. The CDR3 nucleotides are TGCGCCAGCAGCTTGGGGAGCGACGAGCAGTACTTC.

This chain uses TRBV29-1 with TRBJ2-7; D is perhaps TRBD2 (5 bases). The CDR3 consists of 12 residues. V shed 6 bases and J shed 0 bases, with 9 bases lying between them. CDR1 is SQVTM, CDR2 ANQGSEA, per germline. The chain's CDR3 is CSVWTVSYEQYF. The CDR3 nucleotides are TGCAGCGTCTGGACTGTCTCCTACGAGCAGTACTTC.